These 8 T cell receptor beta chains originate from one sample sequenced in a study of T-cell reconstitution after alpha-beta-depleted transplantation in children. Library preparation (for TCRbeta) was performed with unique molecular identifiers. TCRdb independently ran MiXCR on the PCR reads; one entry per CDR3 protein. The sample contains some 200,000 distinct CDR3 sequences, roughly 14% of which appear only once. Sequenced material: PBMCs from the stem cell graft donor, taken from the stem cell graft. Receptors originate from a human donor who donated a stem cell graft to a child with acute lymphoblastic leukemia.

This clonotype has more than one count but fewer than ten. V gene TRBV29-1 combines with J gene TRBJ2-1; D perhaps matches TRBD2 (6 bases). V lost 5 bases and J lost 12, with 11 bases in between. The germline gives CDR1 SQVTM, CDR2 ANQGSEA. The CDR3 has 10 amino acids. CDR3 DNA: TGCAGCGTTTGGGATAGCGGGCAGTTCTTC. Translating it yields CSVWDSGQFF.

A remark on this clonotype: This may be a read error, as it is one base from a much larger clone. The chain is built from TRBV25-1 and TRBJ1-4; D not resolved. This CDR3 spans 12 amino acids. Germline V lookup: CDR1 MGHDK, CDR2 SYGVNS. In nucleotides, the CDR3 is TGTGTCAGCAGTGACTTTAATGAAAAACTGTTTTTT. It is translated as CVSSDFNEKLFF.

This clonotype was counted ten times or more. CDR3 in DNA: TGCGCCAGCAGCTTGGCGACACCCTTGGAGACCCAGTACTTC. This gives the protein CASSLATPLETQYF. This chain connects TRBV5-1 to TRBJ2-5; no reliable D call. Germline V lookup: CDR1 SGHRS, CDR2 YFSETQ. CDR3 length: 14 residues. With 0 bases removed from V and 5 bases from J, the gap between germline ends came to 11 bases.

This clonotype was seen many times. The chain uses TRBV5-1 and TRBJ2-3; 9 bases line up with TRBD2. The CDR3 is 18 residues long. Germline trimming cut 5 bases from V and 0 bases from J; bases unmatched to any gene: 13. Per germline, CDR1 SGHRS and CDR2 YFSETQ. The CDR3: CASRPLPGLASSTDTQYF. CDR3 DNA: TGCGCCAGCAGACCACTTCCGGGACTAGCATCTAGCACAGATACGCAGTATTTT.

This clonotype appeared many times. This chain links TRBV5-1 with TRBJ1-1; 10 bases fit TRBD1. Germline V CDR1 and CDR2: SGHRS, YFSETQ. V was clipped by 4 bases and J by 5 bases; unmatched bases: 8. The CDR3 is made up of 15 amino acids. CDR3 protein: CASSARQGADTEAFF. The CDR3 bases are TGCGCCAGCAGCGCTCGACAGGGGGCCGATACTGAAGCTTTCTTT.

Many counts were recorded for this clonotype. Here the CDR3 reads CASMSAGGPRETQYF. The CDR3 bases are TGTGCCAGCATGTCAGCGGGAGGGCCTCGAGAGACCCAGTACTTC. V gene TRBV12-3 or TRBV12-4 combines with J gene TRBJ2-5; 10 bases fit TRBD2. V shed 7 bases and J 4 bases; nucleotides not matched to a gene: 9. The CDR3 consists of 15 residues.

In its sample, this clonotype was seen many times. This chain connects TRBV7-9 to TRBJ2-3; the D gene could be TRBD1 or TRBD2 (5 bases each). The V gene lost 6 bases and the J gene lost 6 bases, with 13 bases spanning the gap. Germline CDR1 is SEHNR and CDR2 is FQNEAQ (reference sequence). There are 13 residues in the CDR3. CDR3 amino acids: CASSLLWGDTQYF. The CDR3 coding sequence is TGTGCCAGCAGTTTGCTTTGGGGGGATACGCAGTATTTT.

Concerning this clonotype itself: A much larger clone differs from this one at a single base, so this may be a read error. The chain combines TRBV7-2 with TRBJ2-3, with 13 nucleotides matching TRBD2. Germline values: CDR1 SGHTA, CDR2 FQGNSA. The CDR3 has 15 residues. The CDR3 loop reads CASSRTSGGATTHYF. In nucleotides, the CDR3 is TGTGCCAGCAGCCGAACTAGCGGGGGGGCAACTACGCACTATTTT.